The 14 T cell receptor beta chains listed next were all sequenced from one sample in a study of blood T cell repertoires in COVID-19. Using immunoSEQ multiplex PCR, the repertoire was profiled, and TCRdb retains in-frame clones only, with some absent. This sample yields just over 95,000 clones, of which roughly 80% are seen a single time; about 18% belongs to the top ten. Sequenced material: peripheral blood. The receptors stem from an older man with acute or convalescent COVID-19.

This clone appeared a few times. This sequence joins TRBV4-3 and TRBJ1-3; a possible D gene is TRBD1 (6 bases). The CDR3 spans 16 residues. V was cut by 1 base and J by 0 bases, with 10 bases left in between. The germline V gene encodes CDR1 LGHNA and CDR2 YSLEER. CDR3 bases: TGCGCCAGCAGCCAAGTTGGCAGGGGCTCTGGAAACACCATATATTTT. As protein: CASSQVGRGSGNTIYF.

This clone was observed once. The rearrangement joins TRBV29-1 to TRBJ1-1; 9 bases align to TRBD1. CDR1 SQVTM and CDR2 ANQGSEA come from the germline V gene. CDR3 length equals 13 residues. Trimming removed 7 bases from V and 0 bases from J; junction bases left unmatched: 3. In nucleotides, the CDR3 is TGCAGCGCTGGGACAGGGATGAACACTGAAGCTTTCTTT. Its protein product is CSAGTGMNTEAFF. The full variable domain, with the rest looked up from reference TRBV29-1 and TRBJ1-1, is SAVISQKPSRDICQRGTSLTIQCQVDSQVTMMFWYRQQPGQSLTLIATANQGSEATYESGFVIDKFPISRPNLTFSTLTVSNMSPEDSSIYLCSAGTGMNTEAFFGQGTRLTVV.

CDR3 amino acids: CASGTQISNQPQHF. The CDR3 nucleotides are TGTGCCAGTGGGACACAGATAAGCAATCAGCCCCAGCATTTT. The V and J genes are TRBV2 and TRBJ1-5; the D gene is possibly TRBD1 (6 bases). From germline, CDR1 is SNHLY and CDR2 FYNNEI. Trimming removed 9 bases from V and 1 base from J, with 13 bases in between. CDR3 length equals 14 residues.

This clone was counted once. The chain carries TRBV6-2 or TRBV6-3 and TRBJ1-2; D is perhaps TRBD1 (5 bases). V was shortened by 5 bases and J by 8 bases, with 18 bases between the two germline ends. This CDR3 region has 14 residues. Germline V gene lookup returns CDR1 MNHEY and CDR2 SVGEGT. The CDR3 coding sequence is TGTGCCAGCAGTCCGACTCCAGGGATCGGAGGCTACACCTTC. Protein sequence: CASSPTPGIGGYTF.

The rearrangement joins TRBV6-5 to TRBJ2-3, with TRBD2 matching 8 bases. Germline V CDR1 and CDR2: MNHEY, SVGAGI. This CDR3 is 15 amino acids long. Germline trimming cut 4 bases from V and 2 bases from J; bases unmatched to any gene: 5. The CDR3 sequence is CASSFSGANTDTQYF. Written as DNA, the CDR3 is TGTGCCAGCAGTTTTAGCGGGGCGAACACAGATACGCAGTATTTT.

This sequence joins TRBV19 and TRBJ2-2; 8 bases fit TRBD1. The germline CDR1 and CDR2 sequences are LNHDA and SQIVND (reference sequence). This CDR3 comprises 15 residues. The V segment lost 7 bases and the J segment 6 bases; nucleotides outside the gene matches: 10. CDR3 DNA sequence: TGTGCCAGTATCCGCGGACAGGGTGGGGCCGGGGAGCTGTTTTTT. Amino acid sequence: CASIRGQGGAGELFF.

This chain joins TRBV6-6 and TRBJ1-3; TRBD1 matches at 7 bases. Germline values: CDR1 MNHNY, CDR2 SVGAGI (reference sequence). The CDR3 sequence is 15 residues long. J gave up 3 bases and V 5 bases, and 7 bases lay outside the gene matches. The CDR3 loop is CASSLGQDHGNTIYF. As DNA, the CDR3 is TGTGCCAGCAGTCTCGGACAGGACCATGGAAACACCATATATTTT.

This rearrangement joins TRBV6-2 or TRBV6-3 to TRBJ2-7; TRBD1 matches 7 bases. V lost 3 bases to trimming and J lost 6 bases; unmatched junction nucleotides: 8. The CDR3 spans 14 residues. CDR1 is MNHEY and CDR2 is SVGEGT in the germline V gene. CDR3: CASSYWDSFSEQYF. Here the CDR3 DNA reads TGTGCCAGCAGTTATTGGGACAGTTTTTCCGAGCAGTACTTC.

The CDR3 coding sequence is TGCAGTGCTAGTTTCGGACAGGACTACAATGAGCAGTTCTTC. Encoded protein: CSASFGQDYNEQFF. The gene calls are TRBV20-1 and TRBJ2-1; 7 nucleotides match TRBD1. This CDR3 spans 14 amino acids. The ends lost 3 bases at V and 3 bases at J; junction bases unmatched: 5. CDR1 and CDR2 from the germline V gene are DFQATT and SNEGSKA (reference sequence).

The genes are TRBV5-1 and TRBJ2-1; D unclear. Germline V gene sequence: CDR1 SGHRS, CDR2 YFSETQ. The CDR3 is 14 amino acids. V was shortened by 4 bases and J by 8 bases, with 16 bases between the two germline ends. CDR3 bases: TGCGCCAGCAGCCTTGGGTCAGGTTTCGATGAGCAGTTCTTC. Its translation is CASSLGSGFDEQFF.

The J gene is TRBJ2-5, the V gene TRBV19, with 10 bases lining up with TRBD1. Germline CDR1 and CDR2: LNHDA and SQIVND (reference sequence). The CDR3 length is 13 residues. V trimming: 4 bases; J trimming: 4 bases; junction bases outside the gene matches: 0. The CDR3 region is CASSRDRGETQYF. The CDR3, as DNA: TGTGCCAGTAGTAGGGACAGGGGAGAGACCCAGTACTTC.

This clone was observed a few times. The chain carries TRBV28 and TRBJ2-2, with 7 bases identical to TRBD2. The V gene end was trimmed by 9 bases and the J gene end by 6 bases; junction bases not matched to a gene: 13. CDR3 size: 15 residues. Germline CDR1 reads MDHEN; CDR2 reads SYDVKM. The CDR3 region is CASAGGKRFAGELFF. CDR3 coding DNA: TGTGCCAGTGCCGGGGGGAAACGGTTCGCCGGGGAGCTGTTTTTT.

V gene TRBV30 combines with J gene TRBJ1-5; TRBD1 might be the D (6 bases). The V gene lost 1 base and the J gene lost 3 bases, with 25 bases spanning the gap. The CDR3 is 19 amino acids. CDR1 and CDR2 (germline): GTSNPN, SVGIG (reference sequence). This CDR3 reads CAWSEMAGALLIYNQPQHF. CDR3 bases: TGTGCCTGGAGTGAGATGGCAGGGGCCCTACTTATTTACAATCAGCCCCAGCATTTT.

For the CDR3, the DNA is TGTGCCAGCAGTGAGGGTGTTGCCCGAGGGAATTCACCCCTCCACTTT. This encodes CASSEGVARGNSPLHF. This chain uses TRBV6-1 with TRBJ1-6; D gene unclear. This CDR3 contains 16 residues. The V end lost 3 bases, the J end lost 7 bases, and 16 bases lay between the germline ends. Germline V gene sequence: CDR1 MNHNS, CDR2 SASEGT.